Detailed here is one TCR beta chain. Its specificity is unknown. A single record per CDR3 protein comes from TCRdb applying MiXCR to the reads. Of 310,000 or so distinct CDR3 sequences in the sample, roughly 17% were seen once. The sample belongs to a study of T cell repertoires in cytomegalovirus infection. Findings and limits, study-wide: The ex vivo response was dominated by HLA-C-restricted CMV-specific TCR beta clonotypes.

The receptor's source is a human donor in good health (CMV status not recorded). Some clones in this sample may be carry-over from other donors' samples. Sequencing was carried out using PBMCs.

The CDR3 DNA is TGTGCCAGCAGGCCGTCCGGGATCCATGAGCAGTTCTTC. Translation gives CASRPSGIHEQFF. The chain recombines TRBV3-1 with TRBJ2-1; D is possibly TRBD2 (5 bases). Trimming shortened V by 6 bases and J by 8 bases, and 14 bases separated the two germline ends. There are 13 residues in the CDR3. Germline values: CDR1 LGHDT, CDR2 YNNKEL (reference sequence).